This T cell receptor beta chain was identified in a study of blood T cell repertoires in COVID-19. For the study at large: Acute-phase and convalescent COVID-19 samples originated in the United States, Italy and Spain. T cells, B-cell-depleted T cells, or PBMCs supplied cDNA or gDNA.

How the authors handled the data: Cell counts per sample came from amplifying reference gene primers. Produced via immunoSEQ multiplex PCR; TCRdb's table is partial and in-frame only. The V and J calls and clone size come from that table; D and trimming were worked out from the DNA. Seen here are fewer than 30,000 clones, 83% observed once, and the top ten hold around 26%. The CDR3 totals 13 residues. Trimming took 7 bases from V and 5 from J, leaving 14 bases between them. Germline assignment: CDR1 MNHEY and CDR2 SVGAGI. Sequencing was carried out using peripheral blood. The chain couples TRBV6-5 to TRBJ1-1; D is undetermined. The TCR sequence derives from a human donor in a cohort sampled during active COVID-19. DNA for the CDR3: TGTGCCAGCACCCCCCAACCGACTACTGAAGCTTTCTTT. It yields the protein CASTPQPTTEAFF.